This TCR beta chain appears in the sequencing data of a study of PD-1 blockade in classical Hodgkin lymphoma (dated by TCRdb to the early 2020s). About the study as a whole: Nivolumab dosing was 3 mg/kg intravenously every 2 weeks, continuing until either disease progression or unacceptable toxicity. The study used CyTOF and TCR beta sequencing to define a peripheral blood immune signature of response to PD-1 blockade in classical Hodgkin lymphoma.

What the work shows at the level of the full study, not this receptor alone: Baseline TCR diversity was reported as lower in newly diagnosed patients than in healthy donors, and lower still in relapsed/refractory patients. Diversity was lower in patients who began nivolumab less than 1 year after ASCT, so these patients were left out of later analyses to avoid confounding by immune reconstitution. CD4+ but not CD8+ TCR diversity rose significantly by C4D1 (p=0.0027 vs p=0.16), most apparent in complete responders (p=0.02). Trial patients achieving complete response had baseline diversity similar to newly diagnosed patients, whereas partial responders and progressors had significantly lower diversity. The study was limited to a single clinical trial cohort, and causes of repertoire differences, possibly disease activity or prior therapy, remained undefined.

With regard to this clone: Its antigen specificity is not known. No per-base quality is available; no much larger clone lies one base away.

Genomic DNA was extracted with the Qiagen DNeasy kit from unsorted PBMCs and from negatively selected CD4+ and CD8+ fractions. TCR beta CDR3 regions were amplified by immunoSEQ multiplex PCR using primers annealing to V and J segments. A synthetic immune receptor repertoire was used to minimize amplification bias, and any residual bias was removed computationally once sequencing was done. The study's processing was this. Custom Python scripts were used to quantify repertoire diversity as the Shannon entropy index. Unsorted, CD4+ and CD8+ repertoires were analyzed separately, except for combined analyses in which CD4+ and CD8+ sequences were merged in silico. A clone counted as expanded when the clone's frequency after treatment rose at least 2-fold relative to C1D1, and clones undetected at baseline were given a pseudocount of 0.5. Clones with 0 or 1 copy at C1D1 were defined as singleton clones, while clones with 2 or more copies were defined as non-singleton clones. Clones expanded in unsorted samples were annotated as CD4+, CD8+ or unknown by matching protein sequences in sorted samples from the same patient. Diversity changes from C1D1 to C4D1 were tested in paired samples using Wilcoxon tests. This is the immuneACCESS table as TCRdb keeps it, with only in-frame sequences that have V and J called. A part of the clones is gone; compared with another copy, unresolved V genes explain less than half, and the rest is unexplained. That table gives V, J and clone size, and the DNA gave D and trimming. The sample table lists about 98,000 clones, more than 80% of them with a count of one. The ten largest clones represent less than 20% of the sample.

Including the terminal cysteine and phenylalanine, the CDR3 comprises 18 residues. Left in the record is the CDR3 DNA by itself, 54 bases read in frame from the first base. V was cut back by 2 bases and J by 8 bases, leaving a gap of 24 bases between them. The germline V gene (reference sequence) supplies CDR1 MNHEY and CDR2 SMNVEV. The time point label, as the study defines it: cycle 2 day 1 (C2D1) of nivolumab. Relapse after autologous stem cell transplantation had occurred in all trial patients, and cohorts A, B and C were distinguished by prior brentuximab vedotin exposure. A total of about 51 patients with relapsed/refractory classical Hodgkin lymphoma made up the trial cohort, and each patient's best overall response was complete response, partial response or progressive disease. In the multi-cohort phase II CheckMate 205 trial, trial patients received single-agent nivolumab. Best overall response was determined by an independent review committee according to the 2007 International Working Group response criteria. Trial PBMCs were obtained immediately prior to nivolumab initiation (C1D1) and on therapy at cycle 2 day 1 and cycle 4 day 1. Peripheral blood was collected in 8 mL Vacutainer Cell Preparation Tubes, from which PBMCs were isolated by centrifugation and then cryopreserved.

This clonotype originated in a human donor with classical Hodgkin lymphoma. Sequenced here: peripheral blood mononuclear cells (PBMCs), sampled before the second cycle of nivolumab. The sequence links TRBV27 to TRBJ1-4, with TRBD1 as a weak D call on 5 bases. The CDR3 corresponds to CASSLKSWPGTGSEKLFF. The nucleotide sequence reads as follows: TGTGCCAGCAGTTTAAAGAGCTGGCCCGGGACGGGCTCCGAAAAACTGTTTTTT.